This TCR beta chain was observed in a study of prognosis after radiotherapy for stage I lung cancer. General observations from the study: Whether the expanded TCR clones were tumor-specific was not determined.

Amplicons of TCR beta CDR3 were generated from genomic DNA by two-round multiplex PCR. For every TRBV and TRBJ gene, a specific primer was used in first-round PCR. Amplification in the second PCR round was performed with universal primers. Each CDR3 protein is one row after TCRdb ran MiXCR on the multiplex PCR reads. The sample consists of under 20,000 distinct CDR3 sequences, about three fifths of them appearing once. On this clonotype: The target antigen is unknown.

The CDR3 runs 13 residues. The germline V gene has CDR1 DFQATT and CDR2 SNEGSKA (reference sequence). V was clipped by 5 bases and J by 2 bases; unmatched bases: 5. Sequencing used PBMCs, obtained before or after stereotactic body radiation therapy (not recorded which). The receptor was isolated from a donor aged 50 or older with non-small cell lung cancer. The chain combines TRBV20-1 with TRBJ2-7, with 8 bases aligning to TRBD1. The CDR3 loop is CSAPPGGPYEQYF. In nucleotides, the CDR3 is TGCAGTGCTCCGCCAGGGGGCCCCTACGAGCAGTACTTC.